The T cell receptor beta chain under discussion was sequenced for a study of T cell responses to AZD1222 COVID-19 vaccine. The method was immunoSEQ multiplex PCR; TCRdb's version includes in-frame clones alone and lacks a portion of them. The sample has roughly 120,000 clones; about nine tenths are singletons. Trimming took 1 base from V and 7 from J, leaving 17 bases between them. The CDR3 sequence is 16 residues long. CDR1 is MGHRA and CDR2 is YSYEKL in the germline V gene. This chain links TRBV4-1 with TRBJ2-1, with D possibly being TRBD2 (6 bases). This receptor was obtained from an adult in good health. The sample here was peripheral blood, taken on day 0 of AZD1222 vaccination. The CDR3, as DNA: TGCGCCAGCAGCCAAGGGTACGGCGGGGCCGGGAATGAGCAGTTCTTC. As protein: CASSQGYGGAGNEQFF.